A single sample is the source of the 21 T cell receptor beta chains below, sequenced in a study of cytomegalovirus exposure and HLA in healthy donors. The table came from immunoSEQ multiplex PCR; TCRdb's copy has only in-frame clones and leaves some out. The table includes under 200,000 clones, about nine tenths detected once. The sample comprised PBMCs. These receptors originate from a woman younger than 30 in good health and CMV-seropositive.

This sequence joins TRBV5-1 and TRBJ2-3; D perhaps matches TRBD2 (6 bases). V was cut by 5 bases and J by 0 bases, with 10 bases left in between. Germline CDR1 and CDR2: SGHRS and YFSETQ. The CDR3 extends over 14 amino acids. DNA of the CDR3: TGCGCCAGCAGACCGGGACTCAGCACAGATACGCAGTATTTT. It is translated as CASRPGLSTDTQYF.

The V and J genes are TRBV5-4 and TRBJ2-7; 12 nucleotides line up with TRBD2. The CDR3 is made up of 15 amino acids. Germline V gives CDR1 SGHNT, CDR2 YYREEE (reference sequence). The ends lost 3 bases at V and 3 bases at J; junction bases unmatched: 4. CDR3 in amino acids: CASSSGTSGFYEQYF. The CDR3 DNA sequence: TGTGCCAGCAGCTCCGGGACTAGCGGGTTCTACGAGCAGTACTTC.

The genes are TRBV29-1 and TRBJ2-7; 8 nucleotides line up with TRBD1. J lost 4 bases, V lost 7 bases, and 6 bases had no gene match. The CDR3 sequence is 12 residues long. Looked up from germline, CDR1 is SQVTM and CDR2 is ANQGSEA. The CDR3 nucleotides read TGCAGCGCCGGGACAGGAAGGTACGAGCAGTACTTC. It specifies CSAGTGRYEQYF.

The rearrangement links TRBV7-9 to TRBJ2-3, with 8 nucleotides matching TRBD1. CDR3 length: 16 amino acids. Germline V lookup: CDR1 SEHNR, CDR2 FQNEAQ (reference sequence). The V gene end was trimmed by 3 bases and the J gene end by 2 bases; junction bases not matched to a gene: 7. The CDR3 loop is CASSLFWTGTTDTQYF. Here the CDR3 DNA reads TGTGCCAGCAGCTTGTTCTGGACAGGGACCACAGATACGCAGTATTTT.

The chain couples TRBV28 to TRBJ1-5, with no clear D. The CDR3 runs to 15 residues. Germline V gene sequence: CDR1 MDHEN, CDR2 SYDVKM. The V gene lost 4 bases and the J gene lost 1 base, with 11 bases spanning the gap. CDR3 bases: TGTGCCAGCAGTTCCCCGGGAGGGAGCAATCAGCCCCAGCATTTT. Translating gives CASSSPGGSNQPQHF.

The rearrangement links TRBV7-9 to TRBJ2-7; TRBD1 matches 9 bases. CDR3 size: 16 residues. Germline CDR1 reads SEHNR; CDR2 reads FQNEAQ (reference sequence). V trimming: 5 bases; J trimming: 3 bases; junction bases outside the gene matches: 11. In nucleotides, the CDR3 is TGTGCCAGCAGCGCGAGGACAGGGGAGCGATACTACGAGCAGTACTTC. This gives the protein CASSARTGERYYEQYF.

V is TRBV27 and J is TRBJ1-3; unclear D gene. Germline values: CDR1 MNHEY, CDR2 SMNVEV (reference sequence). The CDR3 runs to 13 residues. Deletions cut 0 bases from V and 6 bases from J, with 6 bases between. CDR3 nucleotides: TGTGCCAGCAGTTTATCGCGCCTAAACACCATATATTTT. Translated, it gives CASSLSRLNTIYF.

The rearrangement uses TRBV27 and TRBJ2-1; 9 bases are a match to TRBD2. V lost 6 bases, J lost 9 bases, and 9 bases stayed unmatched. The germline V gene encodes CDR1 MNHEY and CDR2 SMNVEV (reference sequence). The CDR3 runs 14 residues. In nucleotides, the CDR3 is TGTGCCAGCAGCCCTCGGACTAGCGCACGTGAGCAGTTCTTC. This encodes CASSPRTSAREQFF.

This chain links TRBV6-5 with TRBJ1-1; no definite D call. CDR3 length: 15 residues. The ends were cut back, 0 bases at V and 5 bases at J, with 13 bases in the middle. Per germline, CDR1 MNHEY and CDR2 SVGAGI. CDR3 nucleotide sequence: TGTGCCAGCAGTTACTCGAGAGGCCCAAAGACTGAAGCTTTCTTT. It encodes CASSYSRGPKTEAFF.

The chain couples TRBV13 to TRBJ2-7, with a possible D match to TRBD2 (5 bases). Trimming pared 0 bases from V and 6 bases from J, leaving 18 bases between. The CDR3 has 16 amino acids. Germline V gives CDR1 PRHDT, CDR2 FYEKMQ (reference sequence). CDR3 DNA sequence: TGTGCCAGCAGCTTAGGCCACGAGGACTGGCCTGGCGAGCAGTACTTC. This sequence encodes CASSLGHEDWPGEQYF. Based on the CDR3 plus reference TRBV13 and TRBJ2-7, the full variable domain is AAGVIQSPRHLIKEKRETATLKCYPIPRHDTVYWYQQGPGQDPQFLISFYEKMQSDKGSIPDRFSAQQFSDYHSELNMSSLELGDSALYFCASSLGHEDWPGEQYFGPGTRLTVT.

The chain combines TRBV10-1 with TRBJ2-2, with 7 bases aligning to TRBD1. Germline assignment: CDR1 WNHNN and CDR2 SYGVQD (reference sequence). The CDR3 sequence is 12 residues long. V shed 6 bases, J shed 7 bases, and the junction held 2 bases outside the gene matches. CDR3 region: CASSGQVGELFF. The CDR3 nucleotides read TGCGCCAGCAGCGGACAGGTCGGGGAGCTGTTTTTT.

The chain carries TRBV27 and TRBJ2-5; 9 nucleotides match TRBD1. The V gene end was trimmed by 5 bases and the J gene end by 2 bases; junction bases not matched to a gene: 6. This CDR3 spans 15 amino acids. CDR1 is MNHEY, CDR2 SMNVEV, per germline (reference sequence). CDR3 sequence: CASSPGTGSQETQYF. The CDR3 DNA sequence: TGTGCCAGCAGTCCAGGGACAGGGTCGCAAGAGACCCAGTACTTC.

V usage is TRBV7-9 and J usage is TRBJ2-7, with 10 bases matching TRBD2. The CDR3 is 15 amino acids. Unmatched junction bases numbered 7, after V lost 2 bases and J lost 6 bases. Germline V lookup: CDR1 SEHNR, CDR2 FQNEAQ (reference sequence). CDR3 protein: CASSLSSGRWGEQYF. CDR3 DNA sequence: TGTGCCAGCAGCTTATCTAGCGGGAGATGGGGCGAGCAGTACTTC.

This clone was counted once. This CDR3 reads CASSSSETQYF. As DNA, the CDR3 is TGTGCCAGCAGTTCTTCAGAGACCCAGTACTTC. V gene TRBV6-6 combines with J gene TRBJ2-5; D is unresolved. The CDR3 runs to 11 residues. Trimming took off 4 bases at V and 4 bases at J, with 4 bases between the two ends. Germline V lookup: CDR1 MNHNY, CDR2 SVGAGI (reference sequence).

The chain links TRBV28 to TRBJ1-4; D is perhaps TRBD1 (6 bases). Trimming took 3 bases from V and 8 from J, leaving 13 bases between them. This CDR3 comprises 14 residues. The germline gives CDR1 MDHEN, CDR2 SYDVKM. The CDR3 coding sequence is TGTGCCAGCAGTTTGTCACAGGGTGGGGAAAAACTGTTTTTT. Its translation is CASSLSQGGEKLFF.

This chain uses TRBV5-6 with TRBJ1-2; possibly TRBD1 for D (5 bases). With 0 bases removed from V and 7 bases from J, the gap between germline ends came to 16 bases. In germline, CDR1 is SGHDT, CDR2 YYEEEE. This CDR3 region has 15 residues. The CDR3 nucleotides are TGTGCCAGCAGCTTGGGACAGTCGACCCTGGGTGGCTACACCTTC. Protein product: CASSLGQSTLGGYTF.

The chain combines TRBV7-8 with TRBJ1-2; the D is unclear. Germline lookup yields CDR1 SGHVS and CDR2 FQNEAQ. The V and J ends lost 7 bases and 8 bases respectively, with 26 bases between them. The CDR3 runs to 16 residues. CDR3 in amino acids: CASTEDRGGGLEGYTF. Here the CDR3 DNA reads TGTGCCAGCACCGAGGACCGGGGAGGAGGGTTGGAAGGCTACACCTTC.

The gene calls are TRBV5-1 and TRBJ2-7; possibly TRBD1 for D (6 bases). The ends were cut back, 6 bases at V and 2 bases at J, with 15 bases in the middle. The CDR3 is made up of 14 amino acids. The germline gives CDR1 SGHRS, CDR2 YFSETQ. The CDR3 spells CASTLEGHPYEQYF. CDR3 nucleotides: TGCGCCAGCACCCTCGAGGGACACCCCTACGAGCAGTACTTC.

CDR3: CASSQGGSLAGKLFF. In DNA form, the CDR3 reads TGTGCCAGCAGCCAAGGGGGCAGCTTAGCTGGAAAACTGTTTTTT. The rearrangement joins TRBV14 to TRBJ1-4, with D possibly being TRBD1 (5 bases). Germline CDR1 SGHDN, CDR2 FVKESK. The V end lost 1 base, the J end lost 10 bases, and 16 bases lay between the germline ends. The CDR3 length is 15 residues.

The chain combines TRBV6-6 with TRBJ2-1, with D possibly matching TRBD1 (5 bases). This CDR3 contains 13 residues. Germline values: CDR1 MNHNY, CDR2 SVGAGI (reference sequence). The V end was cut by 6 bases, the J end by 2 bases, with 8 bases between. The CDR3 sequence is CASRTVAYNEQFF. CDR3 nucleotides: TGTGCCAGCAGGACAGTAGCCTACAATGAGCAGTTCTTC.

The table lists this clone with a count of one. The chain is built from TRBV5-5 and TRBJ1-1, with 7 bases fitting TRBD1. Germline trimming cut 1 base from V and 3 bases from J; bases unmatched to any gene: 0. Germline V gene data show CDR1 as SGHKS and CDR2 as YYEKEE (reference sequence). The CDR3 contains 13 residues. CDR3 sequence (DNA): TGTGCCAGCAGCTTGACAGGGGACACTGAAGCTTTCTTT. Translated, it gives CASSLTGDTEAFF.